A single sample is the source of the 22 T cell receptor beta chains below, sequenced in a study of cytomegalovirus exposure and HLA in healthy donors. A multiplex PCR was run with 60 Vbeta primers and 13 Jbeta primers. Sequencing was performed with immunoSEQ multiplex PCR; in TCRdb, only in-frame clones are kept and a portion is missing. The sample gives 150,000 to 200,000 clones, approximately 80% of which show up once; more than 2% is in the top ten. Sequences were obtained from PBMCs. The receptor set was obtained from a man aged 45-60 years in good health and CMV-seropositive.

This rearrangement joins TRBV28 to TRBJ1-1; D possibly corresponds to TRBD1 (6 bases). Germline V lookup: CDR1 MDHEN, CDR2 SYDVKM. This CDR3 spans 13 amino acids. The V end was cut by 3 bases, the J end by 6 bases, with 11 bases between. The DNA of the CDR3 is TGTGCCAGCAGTTTTCGCAGGGGTCCTGAAGCTTTCTTT. Translation: CASSFRRGPEAFF.

This chain links TRBV4-2 with TRBJ2-2; TRBD1 aligns across 8 bases. This CDR3 is 16 amino acids long. V shed 0 bases, J shed 4 bases, and the junction held 4 bases outside the gene matches. Germline V lookup: CDR1 LGHNA, CDR2 YNFKEQ. CDR3 amino acids: CASSQDITGGTGELFF. The CDR3 nucleotides read TGTGCCAGCAGCCAAGATATAACAGGGGGCACCGGGGAGCTGTTTTTT.

The chain carries TRBV6-1 and TRBJ2-2, with D unclear. Trimming took off 5 bases at V and 5 bases at J, with 15 bases between the two ends. The CDR3 length is 15 residues. Germline values: CDR1 MNHNS, CDR2 SASEGT. CDR3 protein: CASSLPGTETGELFF. The CDR3 region has the DNA TGTGCCAGCAGTCTTCCAGGTACTGAGACCGGGGAGCTGTTTTTT.

The V and J genes are TRBV7-2 and TRBJ2-2, with 7 bases fitting TRBD1. The CDR3 consists of 15 residues. The trim removed 6 bases at V and 6 bases at J, leaving 10 bases unmatched. CDR1 is SGHTA and CDR2 is FQGNSA in the germline V gene. The CDR3 DNA is TGTGCCAGCAGTTCACCGACAGGGTTTCCCGGGGAGCTGTTTTTT. Translated, it gives CASSSPTGFPGELFF.

This clone has only one observation. The V and J genes are TRBV28 and TRBJ1-5, with 7 nucleotides matching TRBD1. The V gene end was trimmed by 6 bases and the J gene end by 2 bases; junction bases not matched to a gene: 10. Germline lookup yields CDR1 MDHEN and CDR2 SYDVKM. The CDR3 extends over 16 amino acids. CDR3 in DNA: TGTGCCAGCAGGCCAGGGGGGCTCTTGGGCAATCAGCCCCAGCATTTT. Translation: CASRPGGLLGNQPQHF.

The chain uses TRBV5-1 and TRBJ1-6, with 8 nucleotides matching TRBD1. Germline lookup yields CDR1 SGHRS and CDR2 YFSETQ. Trimming removed 0 bases from V and 7 bases from J; junction bases left unmatched: 3. There are 15 residues in the CDR3. The CDR3 region has the DNA TGCGCCAGCAGCTTGGCGTCAGGGGGCAATTCACCCCTCCACTTT. This translates into CASSLASGGNSPLHF.

The chain links TRBV5-8 to TRBJ1-5; unclear D gene. This CDR3 is built from 12 residues. Germline V gene lookup returns CDR1 SGHTS and CDR2 YDEGEE. The germline V and J ends were trimmed by 3 bases and 5 bases, with 6 bases remaining between them. Here the CDR3 reads CASSYDYQPQHF. The CDR3 region has the DNA TGTGCCAGCAGCTACGACTATCAGCCCCAGCATTTT.

The genes are TRBV18 and TRBJ1-1; the D gene is possibly TRBD1 (6 bases). The CDR3 contains 16 residues. V was clipped by 5 bases and J by 0 bases, with 16 bases between them. Germline V CDR1 and CDR2: KGHSH, LQKENI. The CDR3 loop reads CASSTVGGQMNTEAFF. The CDR3, as DNA: TGTGCCAGCTCAACAGTGGGGGGGCAAATGAACACTGAAGCTTTCTTT.

As regards this clone: Germline is not matched at one junction end, which may reflect a read error. V is TRBV4-3 and J is TRBJ1-2; 7 nucleotides align to TRBD1. CDR1 and CDR2 from the germline V gene are LGHNA and YSLEER. The length of the CDR3 is 14 residues. The CDR3 sequence: CASSQKQGNYGYPF. CDR3 nucleotide sequence: TGCGCCAGCAGCCAGAAACAGGGGAACTATGGCTACCCCTTC.

This chain joins TRBV5-1 and TRBJ2-7; unclear D gene. The end of the DNA aligns better with TRBJ2-1, so the J call may be wrong. The V gene's germline CDR1 is SGHRS and CDR2 YFSETQ. This CDR3 spans 13 amino acids. The CDR3 DNA follows: TGCGCCAGCAGCTTGGACAGTATCTACGAGCAGTTCTTC. This translates into CASSLDSIYEQFF.

The CDR3 DNA reads as TGTGCCAGCAGCGTTACAGGGTCTCAGCCCCAGCATTTT. This sequence encodes CASSVTGSQPQHF. This chain joins TRBV5-6 and TRBJ1-5; D may be TRBD1 (6 bases). The CDR3 runs 13 residues. The V gene's germline CDR1 is SGHDT and CDR2 YYEEEE. V gave up 4 bases and J gave up 6 bases, with 11 bases separating them.

This rearrangement joins TRBV5-4 to TRBJ2-6, with D hard to call. The CDR3 runs to 15 residues. V was shortened by 3 bases and J by 2 bases, with 9 bases between the two germline ends. Germline values: CDR1 SGHNT, CDR2 YYREEE (reference sequence). The CDR3 nucleotides read TGTGCCAGCAGCTCCCGCAGCGCTGGGGCCAACGTCCTGACTTTC. The encoded protein is CASSSRSAGANVLTF.

A remark on this clone: Other DNA sequences in this sample translate to the same CDR3. The genes are TRBV28 and TRBJ1-2, with D tentatively TRBD1 (6 bases). The germline V gene has CDR1 MDHEN and CDR2 SYDVKM. This CDR3 region has 13 residues. The V end lost 7 bases, the J end lost 2 bases, and 11 bases lay between the germline ends. The CDR3 nucleotides read TGTGCCAGCATTGCCGGGACAAACTATGGCTACACCTTC. Its protein product is CASIAGTNYGYTF.

This chain uses TRBV7-9 with TRBJ2-2; D may be TRBD1 (6 bases). The V and J ends lost 3 bases and 5 bases respectively, with 19 bases between them. The CDR3 runs 17 residues. Looked up from germline, CDR1 is SEHNR and CDR2 is FQNEAQ (reference sequence). CDR3: CASSLPVDSRGTGELFF. In DNA form, the CDR3 reads TGTGCCAGCAGCTTGCCGGTGGACAGTCGGGGAACCGGGGAGCTGTTTTTT.

The chain combines TRBV4-3 with TRBJ2-7, with 11 nucleotides matching TRBD2. This CDR3 spans 15 amino acids. Germline V gene sequence: CDR1 LGHNA, CDR2 YSLEER. V shed 1 base, J shed 3 bases, and the junction held 2 bases outside the gene matches. The CDR3 is CASSQVAGGHYEQYF. CDR3 sequence (DNA): TGCGCCAGCAGCCAAGTAGCGGGGGGGCACTACGAGCAGTACTTC.

J is TRBJ2-2 and V is TRBV28, with D maybe TRBD1 (5 bases). The CDR3 totals 14 residues. Trimming removed 3 bases at V and 4 bases at J, with 9 bases between. Per germline, CDR1 MDHEN and CDR2 SYDVKM. This CDR3 is CASSLPTVTGELFF. Here the CDR3 DNA reads TGTGCCAGCAGTTTGCCGACAGTCACCGGGGAGCTGTTTTTT. Full variable domain (rest looked up from reference TRBV28 and TRBJ2-2): DVKVTQSSRYLVKRTGEKVFLECVQDMDHENMFWYRQDPGLGLRLIYFSYDVKMKEKGDIPEGYSVSREKKERFSLILESASTNQTSMYLCASSLPTVTGELFFGEGSRLTVL.

The chain couples TRBV25-1 to TRBJ1-1; D is possibly TRBD1 (6 bases). V lost 7 bases and J lost 4, with 16 bases in between. This CDR3 region has 14 residues. Germline V lookup: CDR1 MGHDK, CDR2 SYGVNS. The DNA for the CDR3 is TGTGCCAGCAAGACGACCGGGACAAGCACTGAAGCTTTCTTT. Translation: CASKTTGTSTEAFF.

J is TRBJ1-4 and V is TRBV7-9, with D unclear. Germline assignment: CDR1 SEHNR and CDR2 FQNEAQ (reference sequence). V lost 0 bases to trimming and J lost 5 bases, with 7 bases between them. The CDR3 has 14 amino acids. The CDR3: CASSLAGENEKLFF. CDR3 nucleotides: TGTGCCAGCAGCTTAGCGGGAGAAAATGAAAAACTGTTTTTT.

The chain is built from TRBV5-1 and TRBJ1-1, with D perhaps matching TRBD1 (6 bases). Deletions cut 2 bases from V and 5 bases from J, with 7 bases between. The CDR3 contains 12 residues. CDR1 and CDR2 from the germline V gene are SGHRS and YFSETQ. The CDR3 DNA reads as TGCGCCAGCAGCTTACAGGGTACTGAAGCTTTCTTT. Protein product: CASSLQGTEAFF.

This rearrangement joins TRBV19 to TRBJ1-4, with a possible D match to TRBD1 (5 bases). Trimming cost V 4 bases and J 1 base, with 7 bases left between them. Germline V gives CDR1 LNHDA, CDR2 SQIVND (reference sequence). The CDR3 has 14 residues. This chain's CDR3 is CASSTGGTNEKLFF. The CDR3 coding sequence is TGTGCCAGTAGTACCGGGGGAACTAATGAAAAACTGTTTTTT.

V usage is TRBV5-4 and J usage is TRBJ2-5, with TRBD2 matching over 9 bases. Germline V CDR1 and CDR2: SGHNT, YYREEE (reference sequence). The CDR3 has 16 residues. The V segment lost 0 bases and the J segment 2 bases; nucleotides outside the gene matches: 5. CDR3 sequence: CASSLGSGGSQETQYF. The CDR3 nucleotides read TGTGCCAGCAGCTTGGGAAGCGGGGGGTCACAAGAGACCCAGTACTTC. Full variable domain (remainder filled in from reference TRBV5-4 and TRBJ2-5): ETGVTQSPTHLIKTRGQQVTLRCSSQSGHNTVSWYQQALGQGPQFIFQYYREEENGRGNFPPRFSGLQFPNYSSELNVNALELDDSALYLCASSLGSGGSQETQYFGPGTRLLVL.

The chain employs TRBV2 and TRBJ1-2, with D maybe TRBD1 (6 bases). Trimming took 3 bases from V and 4 from J, leaving 12 bases between them. Germline assignment: CDR1 SNHLY and CDR2 FYNNEI. CDR3 length: 14 residues. The CDR3 sequence: CASSESNRAYGYTF. Here the CDR3 DNA reads TGTGCCAGCAGTGAGTCTAACAGGGCCTATGGCTACACCTTC. The full variable domain, with the rest looked up from reference TRBV2 and TRBJ1-2, is EPEVTQTPSHQVTQMGQEVILRCVPISNHLYFYWYRQILGQKVEFLVSFYNNEISEKSEIFDDQFSVERPDGSNFTLKIRSTKLEDSAMYFCASSESNRAYGYTFGSGTRLTVV.